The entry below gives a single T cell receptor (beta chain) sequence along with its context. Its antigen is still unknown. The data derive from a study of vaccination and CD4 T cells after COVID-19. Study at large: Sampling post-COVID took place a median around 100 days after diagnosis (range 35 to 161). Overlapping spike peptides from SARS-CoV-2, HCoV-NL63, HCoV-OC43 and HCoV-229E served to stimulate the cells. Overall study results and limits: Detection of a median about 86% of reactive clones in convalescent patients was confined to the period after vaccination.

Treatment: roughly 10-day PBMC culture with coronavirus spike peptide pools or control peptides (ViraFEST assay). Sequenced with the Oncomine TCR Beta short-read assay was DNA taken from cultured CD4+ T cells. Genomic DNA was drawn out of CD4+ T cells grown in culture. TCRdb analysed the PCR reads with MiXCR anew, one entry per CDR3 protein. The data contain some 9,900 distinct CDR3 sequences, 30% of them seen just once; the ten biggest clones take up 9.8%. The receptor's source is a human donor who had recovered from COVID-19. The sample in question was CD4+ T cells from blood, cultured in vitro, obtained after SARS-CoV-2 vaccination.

The CDR3 region is CASSLEASSYNEQFF. The CDR3 coding sequence is TGTGCCAGCAGCTTAGAGGCTAGCTCCTACAATGAGCAGTTCTTC. The chain has TRBV11-2 and TRBJ2-1; no definite D call. Per the germline V gene, CDR1 is SGHAT and CDR2 is FQNNGV. The ends were cut back, 0 bases at V and 0 bases at J, with 6 bases in the middle. This CDR3 region has 15 residues. Full variable domain (outside the CDR3, taken from reference TRBV11-2 and TRBJ2-1): EAGVAQSPRYKIIEKRQSVAFWCNPISGHATLYWYQQILGQGPKLLIQFQNNGVVDDSQLPKDRFSAERLKGVDSTLKIQPAKLEDSAVYLCASSLEASSYNEQFFGPGTRLTVL.